A selection of T cell receptor beta chains follows, all from one sample in a study of cytomegalovirus exposure and HLA in healthy donors. Data came from immunoSEQ multiplex PCR; TCRdb stores just in-frame clones and leaves some out. This table holds fewer than 130,000 clones. Sample: PBMCs. Every receptor here comes from a man in his fifties or sixties in good health and CMV-seronegative. Each CDR3 is given with its conserved first and last residue. The order of the fields is D gene, J gene, V gene, CDR3 length, CDR3 protein, CDR3 DNA. The D gene is left open where the match is weak.

>NA|TRBJ1-1|TRBV7-9|12
CASSFRGREAFF
TGTGCCAGCAGCTTCCGGGGTCGTGAAGCTTTCTTT
>TRBD2|TRBJ2-5|TRBV11-2|14
CASSSVAGGQTQYF
TGTGCCAGCAGCTCAGTAGCGGGAGGGCAGACCCAGTACTTC
>TRBD1|TRBJ2-5|TRBV30|14
CAWSVLSGGETQYF
TGTGCCTGGAGTGTACTTTCAGGGGGCGAGACCCAGTACTTC
>TRBD1|TRBJ1-2|TRBV4-1|16
CASSHDPGQINYGYTF
TGCGCCAGCAGCCATGATCCGGGACAGATTAACTATGGCTACACCTTC
>TRBD1|TRBJ2-7|TRBV11-3|15
CASSPRQGMRYEQYF
TGTGCCAGCAGCCCCCGACAGGGAATGAGATACGAGCAGTACTTC
>TRBD2|TRBJ2-1|TRBV11-2|15
CASSLVSGGNNEQFF
TGTGCCAGCAGCTTAGTCAGCGGGGGAAACAATGAGCAGTTCTTC
>NA|TRBJ2-5|TRBV7-9|16
CASSPIRWGDQETQYF
TGTGCCAGCAGCCCTATCAGGTGGGGGGACCAAGAGACCCAGTACTTC
>NA|TRBJ2-2|TRBV29-1|14
CSTRGSPDTGELFF
TGCAGCACTAGGGGGTCCCCTGACACCGGGGAGCTGTTTTTT
>TRBD1|TRBJ1-4|TRBV6-5|14
CASRQIGGNEKLFF
TGTGCCAGCCGGCAAATAGGGGGCAACGAAAAACTGTTTTTT
>TRBD1|TRBJ1-1|TRBV7-3|15
CASSSGQGGYTEAFF
TGTGCCAGCAGCTCCGGACAGGGAGGATATACTGAAGCTTTCTTT